Below are 5 T cell receptor beta chains sequenced from a single sample in a study of T cells in narcolepsy. The table came from immunoSEQ multiplex PCR; TCRdb's copy has only in-frame clones and leaves some out. The data show 15,000 to 17,000 clones, with 65% to 90% seen just once and roughly 34% held by the top ten. Source material: memory (CD45RA-) CD4+ T cells from blood. The receptors stem from a human donor in good health.

Of note for this clone: This sample also contains other DNA sequences that code for the same CDR3. The chain employs TRBV5-1 and TRBJ1-2, with D unresolved. V was clipped by 0 bases and J by 2 bases, with 11 bases between them. There are 15 residues in the CDR3. Germline V gives CDR1 SGHRS, CDR2 YFSETQ. This CDR3 is CASSLGGRSNYGYTF. The CDR3 bases are TGCGCCAGCAGCTTGGGAGGACGGTCGAACTATGGCTACACCTTC.

The CDR3 DNA sequence: TGTGCCAGCAGCTTGGCCGGACTAGCGGGGGACAATGAGCAGTTCTTC. As protein: CASSLAGLAGDNEQFF. The rearrangement uses TRBV5-8 and TRBJ2-1, with 13 bases fitting TRBD2. Germline assignment: CDR1 SGHTS and CDR2 YDEGEE. The CDR3 covers 16 residues. V lost 0 bases, J lost 5 bases, and 2 bases stayed unmatched.

This clone was seen a handful of times. The chain couples TRBV4-1 to TRBJ1-5; 10 nucleotides line up with TRBD1. The CDR3 consists of 14 residues. Trimming at V came to 3 bases and at J to 6 bases, leaving 2 bases not matched to a gene. Germline CDR1 MGHRA, CDR2 YSYEKL. CDR3 in amino acids: CASSQGDRGQPQHF. The CDR3 bases are TGCGCCAGCAGCCAGGGGGACAGGGGTCAGCCCCAGCATTTT.

The chain employs TRBV6-1 and TRBJ2-7; 11 bases line up with TRBD2. Germline V lookup: CDR1 MNHNS, CDR2 SASEGT. This CDR3 contains 15 residues. V shed 6 bases, J shed 0 bases, and the junction held 4 bases outside the gene matches. Here the CDR3 DNA reads TGTGCCAGCAGAGCTAGCGGGAGGCCCTCCTACGAGCAGTACTTC. It codes for CASRASGRPSYEQYF.

This clone was counted only a few times. The chain couples TRBV7-2 to TRBJ1-2, with 9 bases lining up with TRBD1. Germline CDR1 reads SGHTA; CDR2 reads FQGNSA. The CDR3 is made up of 13 amino acids. V trimming: 4 bases; J trimming: 5 bases; junction bases outside the gene matches: 2. The CDR3 region has the DNA TGTGCCAGCAGCTCGGGACAGGGTTATGGCTACACCTTC. The encoded protein is CASSSGQGYGYTF.